The 12 T cell receptor beta chains listed next were all sequenced from one sample in a study of T cell responses to AZD1222 COVID-19 vaccine. Using immunoSEQ multiplex PCR, the repertoire was profiled, and TCRdb retains in-frame clones only, with some absent. Of some 180,000 clones in the sample, roughly 91% are singletons; the top ten hold more than 0.85%. The sequencing used peripheral blood, collected 28 days after the second dose of the MenACWY control vaccine. These receptors were taken from an adult who received the MenACWY meningococcal vaccine as a control.

The rearrangement uses TRBV28 and TRBJ1-6; D is perhaps TRBD1 (5 bases). This CDR3 has 17 amino acids. Trimming removed 4 bases at V and 4 bases at J, with 17 bases between. Germline V gene sequence: CDR1 MDHEN, CDR2 SYDVKM. CDR3 bases: TGTGCCAGCAGTTCACCGGGACGGCGGGGATATAATTCACCCCTCCACTTT. It yields the protein CASSSPGRRGYNSPLHF. The full variable domain, rest sourced from reference TRBV28 and TRBJ1-6, is DVKVTQSSRYLVKRTGEKVFLECVQDMDHENMFWYRQDPGLGLRLIYFSYDVKMKEKGDIPEGYSVSREKKERFSLILESASTNQTSMYLCASSSPGRRGYNSPLHFGNGTRLTVT.

V gene TRBV6-6 combines with J gene TRBJ1-2; D not certain. This CDR3 region has 15 residues. In germline, CDR1 is MNHNY, CDR2 SVGAGI (reference sequence). V lost 2 bases and J 0 bases, leaving 10 bases between the germline ends. The chain's CDR3 is CASSYIGGTNYGYTF. The DNA for the CDR3 is TGTGCCAGCAGTTACATCGGAGGTACTAACTATGGCTACACCTTC.

V is TRBV20-1 and J is TRBJ1-2, with D unclear. The CDR3 is 14 amino acids. V lost 3 bases to trimming and J lost 4 bases, with 15 bases between them. CDR1 and CDR2 (germline): DFQATT, SNEGSKA (reference sequence). DNA for the CDR3: TGCAGTGCTAGTGTAGGGATGGCGGGCTATGGCTACACCTTC. Encoded protein: CSASVGMAGYGYTF.

The chain links TRBV5-1 to TRBJ2-3; D not resolved. The CDR3 runs 12 residues. V lost 2 bases to trimming and J lost 5 bases, with 6 bases between them. Per the germline V gene, CDR1 is SGHRS and CDR2 is YFSETQ. The CDR3 protein is CASSLLLDTQYF. Written as DNA, the CDR3 is TGCGCCAGCAGCTTACTTTTAGATACGCAGTATTTT.

This sequence joins TRBV7-9 and TRBJ2-5, with TRBD1 matching over 7 bases. After removal of 7 bases from V and 14 bases from J, the junction contained 16 bases not matched to a gene. The germline V gene encodes CDR1 SEHNR and CDR2 FQNEAQ (reference sequence). The CDR3 is 13 amino acids. The DNA for the CDR3 is TGTGCCAGCAACCTACGGACCGGGACAGCTATATACTTC. It encodes CASNLRTGTAIYF.

This clone was detected only once. The genes are TRBV28 and TRBJ1-1, with unresolved D. CDR1 is MDHEN, CDR2 SYDVKM, per germline. This CDR3 is 14 amino acids long. V was trimmed by 7 bases and J by 0 bases, leaving 12 bases between them. CDR3 residues: CASTPSQMNTEAFF. In DNA form, the CDR3 reads TGTGCCAGCACCCCGTCCCAGATGAACACTGAAGCTTTCTTT.

The chain links TRBV19 to TRBJ1-1; the D gene is possibly TRBD1 (6 bases). The CDR3 totals 14 residues. The germline V gene has CDR1 LNHDA and CDR2 SQIVND (reference sequence). The V end lost 6 bases, the J end lost 9 bases, and 20 bases lay between the germline ends. In DNA form, the CDR3 reads TGTGCCAGTAGACTCCGGGACACCGGTACGCAAGCTTTCTTT. It translates to CASRLRDTGTQAFF.

This sequence joins TRBV5-1 and TRBJ1-4, with no clear D. CDR1 is SGHRS, CDR2 YFSETQ, per germline. Trimming removed 2 bases at V and 0 bases at J, with 2 bases between. There are 13 residues in the CDR3. CDR3: CASSFSTNEKLFF. DNA for the CDR3: TGCGCCAGCAGCTTTTCAACTAATGAAAAACTGTTTTTT.

The chain recombines TRBV6-5 with TRBJ2-5; 14 bases fit TRBD2. The germline V gene encodes CDR1 MNHEY and CDR2 SVGAGI. The ends lost 5 bases at V and 9 bases at J; junction bases unmatched: 5. The CDR3 covers 14 residues. CDR3 nucleotide sequence: TGTGCCAGCAGTACGGGACTAGCGGGGGTGGCCCAGTACTTC. Protein product: CASSTGLAGVAQYF.

This clone showed up just once. The chain carries TRBV19 and TRBJ1-6, with a possible D match to TRBD1 (6 bases). The ends were cut back, 0 bases at V and 5 bases at J, with 11 bases in the middle. The germline CDR1 and CDR2 sequences are LNHDA and SQIVND (reference sequence). The CDR3 is made up of 16 amino acids. In DNA, the CDR3 is TGTGCCAGTAGTATAGAATACAGGGTGGATAATTCACCCCTCCACTTT. Its translation is CASSIEYRVDNSPLHF.

The chain has TRBV20-1 and TRBJ1-2; D is uncertain. CDR3 length equals 11 residues. Trimming cost V 3 bases and J 4 bases, with 6 bases left between them. CDR1 and CDR2 from the germline V gene are DFQATT and SNEGSKA (reference sequence). In nucleotides, the CDR3 is TGCAGTGCTAGCCCGGCCTATGGCTACACCTTC. It specifies CSASPAYGYTF.

The J gene is TRBJ2-7, the V gene TRBV3-1 (or the pseudogene TRBV3-2), with no clear D. The CDR3 runs to 15 residues. The V and J ends lost 4 bases and 0 bases respectively, with 13 bases between them. In germline, CDR1 is LGHDT, CDR2 YNNKEL (reference sequence). CDR3 sequence: CASSRAAASSYEQYF. The CDR3 DNA is TGTGCCAGCAGCCGGGCGGCGGCAAGCTCCTACGAGCAGTACTTC.